This T cell receptor beta chain was captured in a study of graft-versus-host responses after intestinal transplantation. Method: immunoSEQ multiplex PCR; TCRdb's copy keeps in-frame clones and lacks some. The data contain approximately 5,000 clones, over 75% of them singletons. The CDR3 runs 15 residues. Trimming took off 3 bases at V and 0 bases at J, with 10 bases between the two ends. CDR1 LNHDA and CDR2 SQIVND come from the germline V gene (reference sequence). Overall study findings and caveats: Recipient marrow harbored GvH clones, some of which surfaced first in ileum or blood.

Points on this clone: Its antigen is unidentified.

Lymphocytes (intraepithelial and lamina propria) were released by processing the graft tissue. The specimen was ileum tissue, collected 156 days after intestinal transplant. The sequence came from a human patient who received an intestinal transplant, so some T cells may come from the graft donor. The genes are TRBV19 and TRBJ2-3; perhaps TRBD2 as D (6 bases). This chain's CDR3 is CASSMPSGSTDTQYF. The CDR3, as DNA: TGTGCCAGTAGTATGCCCAGCGGGAGCACAGATACGCAGTATTTT.